The 20 T cell receptor beta chains below come from one sample, sequenced in a study of T cell responses to AZD1222 COVID-19 vaccine. The method was immunoSEQ multiplex PCR; TCRdb's version includes in-frame clones alone and lacks a portion of them. In the table there are over 150,000 clones, approximately 94% of which are singletons. This specimen was peripheral blood, taken 28 days after the second AZD1222 dose. The source of these receptors is an adult who received the AZD1222 COVID-19 vaccine.

The chain links TRBV19 to TRBJ2-1, with 8 nucleotides matching TRBD2. Trimming cost V 6 bases and J 11 bases; bases outside gene matches: 6. The germline V gene encodes CDR1 LNHDA and CDR2 SQIVND (reference sequence). The length of the CDR3 is 12 residues. CDR3 loop: CASSRGGPQQFF. Written as DNA, the CDR3 is TGTGCCAGTAGCCGCGGGGGGCCACAGCAGTTCTTC.

This chain connects TRBV6-5 to TRBJ2-1, with TRBD2 identical over 11 bases. The junction had 9 bases not matched to a gene; V was cut back by 7 bases and J by 7 bases. Looked up from germline, CDR1 is MNHEY and CDR2 is SVGAGI. This CDR3 region has 15 residues. CDR3 nucleotide sequence: TGTGCCAGCAAATTAGCGGGGGGGTTTGGAAATGAGCAGTTCTTC. Translated, it gives CASKLAGGFGNEQFF.

The V call is TRBV5-5, the J call TRBJ2-7, with TRBD1 identical over 9 bases. Unmatched junction bases numbered 9, after V lost 6 bases and J lost 2 bases. Per the germline V gene, CDR1 is SGHKS and CDR2 is YYEKEE (reference sequence). The CDR3 totals 15 residues. The CDR3 DNA reads TGTGCCAGCACCGGATTCGGGACAGGGACCTACGAGCAGTACTTC. Protein: CASTGFGTGTYEQYF.

The CDR3 sequence: CASSQGRARVYGYTF. In DNA, the CDR3 is TGCGCCAGCAGCCAAGGGAGGGCGCGGGTCTATGGCTACACCTTC. The rearrangement links TRBV4-1 to TRBJ1-2, with D unresolved. Per the germline V gene, CDR1 is MGHRA and CDR2 is YSYEKL. Trimming cost V 1 base and J 4 bases, with 13 bases left between them. The CDR3 contains 15 residues.

V usage is TRBV2 and J usage is TRBJ2-7; a possible D gene is TRBD1 (5 bases). Germline V gene sequence: CDR1 SNHLY, CDR2 FYNNEI. CDR3 length equals 16 residues. V shed 0 bases and J shed 2 bases, with 14 bases lying between them. CDR3 region: CASSEALGQGTYEQYF. The CDR3 DNA follows: TGTGCCAGCAGTGAAGCGCTTGGGCAGGGAACCTACGAGCAGTACTTC. Full variable domain (missing parts from reference TRBV2 and TRBJ2-7): EPEVTQTPSHQVTQMGQEVILRCVPISNHLYFYWYRQILGQKVEFLVSFYNNEISEKSEIFDDQFSVERPDGSNFTLKIRSTKLEDSAMYFCASSEALGQGTYEQYFGPGTRLTVT.

The chain combines TRBV27 with TRBJ1-2, with a weak D call TRBD1 (6 bases). V was trimmed by 4 bases and J by 2 bases, leaving 8 bases between them. The V gene's germline CDR1 is MNHEY and CDR2 SMNVEV (reference sequence). The CDR3 loop spans 13 amino acids. The CDR3 region is CASSSDSNYGYTF. The CDR3 DNA reads TGTGCCAGCAGTTCGGACAGCAACTATGGCTACACCTTC.

The gene calls are TRBV6-1 and TRBJ2-4; D is perhaps TRBD2 (5 bases). CDR3 size: 15 residues. V lost 2 bases, J lost 6 bases, and 14 bases lay in between. Germline lookup yields CDR1 MNHNS and CDR2 SASEGT. CDR3 in DNA: TGTGCCAGCAGTGAAAGCGTCGGAGGATTAAACATTCAGTACTTC. Residues: CASSESVGGLNIQYF.

The J gene is TRBJ1-1, the V gene TRBV11-2; D unresolved. V lost 0 bases to trimming and J lost 0 bases, with 11 bases between them. Germline loops: CDR1 SGHAT, CDR2 FQNNGV. The CDR3 runs to 16 residues. The CDR3 protein is CASSLEAGIMNTEAFF. The CDR3 DNA follows: TGTGCCAGCAGCTTAGAGGCAGGCATCATGAACACTGAAGCTTTCTTT. Variable domain in full (rest from reference TRBV11-2 and TRBJ1-1): EAGVAQSPRYKIIEKRQSVAFWCNPISGHATLYWYQQILGQGPKLLIQFQNNGVVDDSQLPKDRFSAERLKGVDSTLKIQPAKLEDSAVYLCASSLEAGIMNTEAFFGQGTRLTVV.

CDR3 bases: TGTGCCAGCAGTCTGACATATAACACTGAAGCTTTCTTT. It encodes CASSLTYNTEAFF. The gene calls are TRBV6-2 or TRBV6-3 and TRBJ1-1; D is uncertain. V gave up 5 bases and J gave up 2 bases, with 9 bases separating them. The germline gives CDR1 MNHEY, CDR2 SVGEGT. The CDR3 runs to 13 residues.

V is TRBV12-3 or TRBV12-4 and J is TRBJ2-2; D gene ambiguous. CDR3 length equals 13 residues. With 6 bases removed from V and 0 bases from J, the gap between germline ends came to 5 bases. CDR3 sequence: CASSYTNTGELFF. CDR3 in DNA: TGTGCCAGCAGCTACACGAACACCGGGGAGCTGTTTTTT.

Notes on this clone: The same CDR3 can be traced to other DNA sequences in this sample. The V and J genes are TRBV19 and TRBJ1-2, with D uncertain. The CDR3 covers 14 residues. The germline CDR1 and CDR2 sequences are LNHDA and SQIVND (reference sequence). V lost 7 bases to trimming and J lost 5 bases, with 17 bases between them. The CDR3 region is CASTVNTHLYGYTF. The CDR3 DNA reads TGTGCCAGTACCGTCAATACGCACTTATATGGCTACACCTTC.

The V call is TRBV7-9, the J call TRBJ2-1, with D tentatively TRBD1 (5 bases). The CDR3 spans 14 residues. V gave up 4 bases and J gave up 10 bases, with 17 bases separating them. CDR1 is SEHNR and CDR2 is FQNEAQ in the germline V gene (reference sequence). The CDR3 loop is CASSWEPVGVEQFF. CDR3 nucleotides: TGTGCCAGCAGCTGGGAACCGGTAGGGGTCGAGCAGTTCTTC. The whole variable domain, filled in from reference TRBV7-9 and TRBJ2-1, reads DTGVSQNPRHKITKRGQNVTFRCDPISEHNRLYWYRQTLGQGPEFLTYFQNEAQLEKSRLLSDRFSAERPKGSFSTLEIQRTEQGDSAMYLCASSWEPVGVEQFFGPGTRLTVL.

V gene TRBV2 combines with J gene TRBJ2-1; TRBD1 is a possible D gene (6 bases). With 7 bases removed from V and 7 bases from J, the gap between germline ends came to 17 bases. In germline, CDR1 is SNHLY, CDR2 FYNNEI. This CDR3 spans 14 amino acids. The CDR3 DNA sequence: TGTGCCAGCACTATACAGGGAACGGGGAATGAGCAGTTCTTC. Protein product: CASTIQGTGNEQFF.

The gene calls are TRBV24-1 and TRBJ2-1, with D possibly matching TRBD2 (5 bases). The CDR3 length is 14 residues. Germline V gene sequence: CDR1 KGHDR, CDR2 SFDVKD. V was cut by 4 bases and J by 8 bases, with 14 bases left in between. The CDR3 region has the DNA TGTGCCACCAGTGACCCCGCGCACGGGGATGAGCAGTTCTTC. This encodes CATSDPAHGDEQFF.

The V call is TRBV2, the J call TRBJ1-5; TRBD1 matches 7 bases. Germline-derived CDR1 and CDR2 are SNHLY and FYNNEI. V lost 3 bases and J lost 4; bases outside the gene matches: 3. The CDR3 is 14 residues long. The chain's CDR3 is CASSDGTANQPQHF. The CDR3 DNA sequence: TGTGCCAGCAGTGATGGGACAGCGAATCAGCCCCAGCATTTT.

CDR3 protein: CASSQPPGRNYGYTF. The CDR3 DNA reads TGCGCCAGCAGCCAACCTCCCGGACGGAACTATGGCTACACCTTC. The J gene is TRBJ1-2, the V gene TRBV4-1; D not certain. With 2 bases removed from V and 2 bases from J, the gap between germline ends came to 12 bases. In germline, CDR1 is MGHRA, CDR2 YSYEKL. This CDR3 is built from 15 residues.

The CDR3 sequence is CASDRGGNTIYF. CDR3 in DNA: TGTGCCAGCGACAGGGGAGGAAACACCATATATTTT. This rearrangement joins TRBV12-3 or TRBV12-4 to TRBJ1-3; 8 bases map to TRBD1. Trimming cost V 8 bases and J 4 bases; bases outside gene matches: 1. The CDR3 totals 12 residues.

The chain joins TRBV5-6 to TRBJ1-1; the D gene is possibly TRBD1 (5 bases). The CDR3 covers 13 residues. Germline CDR1 is SGHDT and CDR2 is YYEEEE. V was cut by 0 bases and J by 11 bases, with 14 bases left in between. CDR3 nucleotide sequence: TGTGCCAGCAGCTTGGTTGGGGGACCGGCGGCTTTCTTT. This codes for CASSLVGGPAAFF. The complete variable domain, with remaining parts taken from reference TRBV5-6 and TRBJ1-1, reads DAGVTQSPTHLIKTRGQQVTLRCSPKSGHDTVSWYQQALGQGPQFIFQYYEEEERQRGNFPDRFSGHQFPNYSSELNVNALLLGDSALYLCASSLVGGPAAFFGQGTRLTVV.

The rearrangement joins TRBV3-1 (or the pseudogene TRBV3-2) to TRBJ1-5; tentatively, D is TRBD1 (5 bases). The CDR3 consists of 14 residues. The germline V and J ends were trimmed by 1 base and 3 bases, with 7 bases remaining between them. Germline CDR1 and CDR2: LGHDT and YNNKEL (reference sequence). CDR3 bases: TGTGCCAGCAGCCAAGGACAGAACAATCAGCCCCAGCATTTT. Translated, it gives CASSQGQNNQPQHF.

J is TRBJ1-2 and V is TRBV7-2; D gene ambiguous. The V and J ends lost 4 bases and 5 bases respectively, with 8 bases between them. The germline CDR1 and CDR2 sequences are SGHTA and FQGNSA. CDR3 size: 12 residues. CDR3 nucleotides: TGTGCCAGCAGCTCAGAAGGGTATGGCTACACCTTC. This gives the protein CASSSEGYGYTF.